The 18 T cell receptor beta chains below come from one sample, sequenced in a study of spatial heterogeneity in lung cancer. This sample's time point: sample taken at primary tumor resection. These receptors lack a known antigen. From the 5' RACE reads, TCRdb called clonotypes with MiXCR, one entry per CDR3 protein. The sample lists under 20,000 distinct CDR3 sequences; 6% to 6.5% were seen once. Whole-study results and caveats: Expanded intratumoral alpha and beta TCR counts tracked tumor mutation counts.

Source: lung tumor tissue, taken at surgery. The receptors stem from a male donor with early-stage non-small cell lung cancer.

This clonotype appeared many times. With the library built for alpha chains, this beta chain is off target and its frequency is not meaningful. The chain carries TRBV4-1 and TRBJ1-2, with 7 bases identical to TRBD1. Germline CDR1 reads MGHRA; CDR2 reads YSYEKL. V was clipped by 3 bases and J by 4 bases; unmatched bases: 2. This CDR3 region has 13 residues. The CDR3 spells CASSQTGSYGYTF. The CDR3 DNA sequence: TGCGCCAGCAGCCAGACAGGGAGCTATGGCTACACCTTC.

This clonotype was picked up many times. Since the library was made to target alpha chains, this beta chain is a stray read and its abundance is not meaningful. The CDR3 bases are TGTGCCATCAGTACTCCGGGATCTAATGAAAAACTGTTTTTT. Protein product: CAISTPGSNEKLFF. The V and J genes are TRBV10-3 and TRBJ1-4; D unresolved. The V gene lost 5 bases and the J gene lost 3 bases, with 10 bases spanning the gap. Germline V gives CDR1 ENHRY, CDR2 SYGVKD. The CDR3 is made up of 14 amino acids.

With regard to this clonotype: Because this beta chain is a stray read in a library intended to capture alpha chains, its abundance should not be given much weight. V gene TRBV5-5 combines with J gene TRBJ2-5; tentatively, D is TRBD1 (6 bases). There are 16 residues in the CDR3. V dropped 2 bases and J dropped 0 bases, with 14 bases sitting between them. Germline V gene data show CDR1 as SGHKS and CDR2 as YYEKEE (reference sequence). The CDR3 DNA is TGTGCCAGCAGCTTAATGGGGGCAGCTAACCAAGAGACCCAGTACTTC. Its protein is CASSLMGAANQETQYF.

This clonotype was seen repeatedly, ten times or more. Because this beta chain is a stray read in a library intended to capture alpha chains, its abundance should not be given much weight. The V gene is TRBV29-1, the J gene TRBJ2-7; 11 positions match TRBD2. The trim removed 4 bases at V and 1 base at J, leaving 0 bases unmatched. CDR3 length: 13 residues. Germline CDR1 and CDR2: SQVTM and ANQGSEA. The CDR3 DNA reads TGCAGCGTTGCTAGCGGGGGGTCCTACGAGCAGTACTTC. This sequence encodes CSVASGGSYEQYF.

This clonotype has just a few counts. Because this beta chain is a stray read in a library intended to capture alpha chains, its abundance should not be given much weight. This chain links TRBV29-1 with TRBJ2-3; 8 bases line up with TRBD1. The V and J ends lost 4 bases and 0 bases, in that order; junction bases with no gene match: 6. This CDR3 comprises 15 residues. Germline V gene sequence: CDR1 SQVTM, CDR2 ANQGSEA. The CDR3 spells CSVVQGAHSTDTQYF. CDR3 sequence (DNA): TGCAGCGTTGTCCAGGGGGCGCATAGCACAGATACGCAGTATTTT.

This clonotype was observed at least ten times. Since the library was made to target alpha chains, this beta chain is a stray read and its abundance is not meaningful. The chain employs TRBV27 and TRBJ2-7; 8 bases match TRBD1. In germline, CDR1 is MNHEY, CDR2 SMNVEV (reference sequence). Trimming took 7 bases from V and 6 from J; bases not matched to a gene: 14. This CDR3 has 15 residues. This CDR3 reads CASTGTTGAEAEQYF. CDR3 in DNA: TGTGCCAGCACTGGGACGACAGGGGCTGAAGCCGAGCAGTACTTC.

This clonotype was detected ten times or more. This beta chain represents an off-target read in a library built for alpha chains; its size is of limited meaning. The chain recombines TRBV27 with TRBJ2-7; 7 positions agree with TRBD1. CDR3 size: 16 residues. CDR1 and CDR2 (germline): MNHEY, SMNVEV (reference sequence). V dropped 5 bases and J dropped 0; count of bases not matched to a gene: 10. This CDR3 is CASSTAPGTASYEQYF. The DNA for the CDR3 is TGTGCCAGCAGTACAGCCCCCGGGACAGCCTCCTACGAGCAGTACTTC.

About this clonotype itself: The conserved phenylalanine or tryptophan is not found at the CDR3 terminus, so this likely reflects a read error. The library was prepared for alpha chains; this beta chain is a stray read, so its frequency means little. The rearrangement joins TRBV9 to TRBJ2-5; 12 bases match TRBD1. Germline CDR1 and CDR2: SGDLS and YYNGEE. V lost 3 bases, J lost 5 bases, and 14 bases stayed unmatched. The CDR3 loop spans 18 amino acids. CDR3 DNA sequence: TGTGCCAGCAGCGCGTCTTCCGGGACAGGGGGCACGACGGAGACCCAGTACTAC. Translated: CASSASSGTGGTTETQYY.

Turning to this clonotype: One end of the junction does not line up with germline, which may come from a read error. With the library built for alpha chains, this beta chain is off target and its frequency is not meaningful. The rearrangement links TRBV27 to TRBJ1-1, with TRBD1 identical over 12 bases. CDR1 is MNHEY, CDR2 SMNVEV, per germline (reference sequence). This CDR3 has 18 amino acids. CDR3 sequence reads: CASSLSIPGQGAGLEAFF. CDR3 bases: TGTGCCAGCAGTCTATCAATACCGGGACAGGGGGCCGGATTAGAAGCTTTCTTT.

This clonotype was seen repeatedly, ten times or more. This beta chain is a stray read from a library made for alpha chains; its abundance is not meaningful. This chain connects TRBV5-6 to TRBJ2-7; D is possibly TRBD1 (6 bases). V was clipped by 1 base and J by 3 bases, with 11 bases between them. Germline V gene data show CDR1 as SGHDT and CDR2 as YYEEEE. There are 14 residues in the CDR3. CDR3 nucleotides: TGTGCCAGCAGCTTGTTGGGACACAACTACGAGCAGTACTTC. Translation: CASSLLGHNYEQYF.

This clonotype was counted at least ten times. This beta chain slipped into a library made for alpha chains as a stray read, so its size is not meaningful. This chain connects TRBV18 to TRBJ2-1, with D perhaps matching TRBD1 or TRBD2 (5 bases each). This CDR3 contains 14 residues. CDR1 is KGHSH and CDR2 is LQKENI in the germline V gene. The V end lost 2 bases, the J end lost 5 bases, and 10 bases lay between the germline ends. In DNA form, the CDR3 reads TGTGCCAGCTCACCAACCGGGACCAACAATGAGCAGTTCTTC. Its translation is CASSPTGTNNEQFF.

This clonotype has a count of ten or more. As an off-target read in a library built for alpha chains, this beta chain has a frequency of little significance. The V gene is TRBV12-3 or TRBV12-4, the J gene TRBJ2-3; 11 bases fit TRBD2. Germline trimming cut 6 bases from V and 6 bases from J; bases unmatched to any gene: 8. The CDR3 extends over 15 amino acids. The CDR3 loop is CASRPLAGGPDTQYF. In nucleotides, the CDR3 is TGTGCCAGCAGACCCTTAGCGGGAGGGCCGGATACGCAGTATTTT.

This clonotype was counted ten times or more. Being off target in a library aimed at alpha chains, this beta chain has a size of little meaning. The CDR3 nucleotides read TGTGCCAGCAGGTTTATCGACAGCCCCTACGAGCAGTACTTC. It codes for CASRFIDSPYEQYF. The chain employs TRBV5-6 and TRBJ2-7; tentative D call: TRBD1 (5 bases). V lost 5 bases, J lost 2 bases, and 14 bases lay in between. The CDR3 loop spans 14 amino acids. Germline V CDR1 and CDR2: SGHDT, YYEEEE.

This clonotype appeared many times. As an off-target read in a library built for alpha chains, this beta chain has a frequency of little significance. The J gene is TRBJ1-2, the V gene TRBV7-2, with a weak D call TRBD1 (5 bases). The CDR3 sequence is 14 residues long. V lost 1 base to trimming and J lost 8 bases, with 14 bases between them. Per the germline V gene, CDR1 is SGHTA and CDR2 is FQGNSA. For the CDR3, the DNA is TGTGCCAGCAGCTTAGGCAGGGAATCTCGGGGCTACACCTTC. Translating gives CASSLGRESRGYTF.

This clonotype was observed at least ten times. This beta chain is a stray read from a library made for alpha chains; its abundance is not meaningful. V is TRBV27 and J is TRBJ2-3; TRBD2 aligns across 11 bases. This CDR3 spans 16 amino acids. V lost 4 bases and J lost 5; bases outside the gene matches: 8. Looked up from germline, CDR1 is MNHEY and CDR2 is SMNVEV (reference sequence). CDR3 amino acids: CASSSLAGDPGDTQYF. CDR3 nucleotides: TGTGCCAGCAGTTCACTAGCGGGGGATCCGGGAGATACGCAGTATTTT.

This clonotype is labeled as medium-sized. A library made for alpha chains picked up this beta chain off target, so its size means little. V and J are TRBV7-2 and TRBJ2-5; 8 nucleotides agree with TRBD2. V was pared by 5 bases and J by 2 bases, with 4 bases of the junction left unmatched. Germline V gives CDR1 SGHTA, CDR2 FQGNSA. The CDR3 is 14 amino acids. The CDR3 spells CASSPGLAQETQYF. The CDR3 nucleotides are TGTGCCAGCAGCCCAGGACTAGCTCAAGAGACCCAGTACTTC.

This clonotype was observed at least ten times. This beta chain came through as a stray read in a library set up for alpha chains, and its size says little. V usage is TRBV9 and J usage is TRBJ2-3; possibly TRBD2 for D (6 bases). The CDR3 is made up of 12 amino acids. Trimming cost V 2 bases and J 6 bases, with 7 bases left between them. Germline V gene sequence: CDR1 SGDLS, CDR2 YYNGEE. This chain's CDR3 is CASSVLADTQYF. CDR3 bases: TGTGCCAGCAGCGTCCTAGCGGATACGCAGTATTTT.

Many counts were recorded for this clonotype. The library was designed around alpha chains, so this beta chain is a stray read whose abundance carries little weight. This chain connects TRBV20-1 to TRBJ1-5; D might be TRBD1 (6 bases). The germline V and J ends were trimmed by 5 bases and 4 bases, with 18 bases remaining between them. This CDR3 is built from 15 residues. From germline, CDR1 is DFQATT and CDR2 SNEGSKA (reference sequence). The CDR3 is CSASPRQGFNQPQHF. The CDR3 DNA reads as TGCAGTGCTTCACCAAGGCAGGGGTTTAATCAGCCCCAGCATTTT.